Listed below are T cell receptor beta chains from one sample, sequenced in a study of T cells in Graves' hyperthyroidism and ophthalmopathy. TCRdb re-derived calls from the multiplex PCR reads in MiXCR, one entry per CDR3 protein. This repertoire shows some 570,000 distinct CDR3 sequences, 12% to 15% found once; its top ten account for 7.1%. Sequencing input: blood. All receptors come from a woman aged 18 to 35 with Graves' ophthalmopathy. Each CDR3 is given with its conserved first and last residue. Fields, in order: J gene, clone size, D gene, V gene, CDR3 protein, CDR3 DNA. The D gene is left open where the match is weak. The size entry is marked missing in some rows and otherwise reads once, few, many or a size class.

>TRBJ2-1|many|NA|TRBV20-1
CSAETRGWWYNEQFF
TGCAGTGCTGAGACTCGGGGTTGGTGGTACAATGAGCAGTTCTTC
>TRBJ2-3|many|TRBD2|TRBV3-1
CASSGAGELTDTQYF
TGTGCCAGCAGCGGCGCGGGAGAGCTCACAGATACGCAGTATTTT
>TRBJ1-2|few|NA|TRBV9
CASSVDAQDYGYTF
TGTGCCAGCAGCGTAGATGCCCAGGACTATGGCTACACCTTC
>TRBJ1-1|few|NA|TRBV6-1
CASSELGGNTEAFF
TGTGCCAGCAGTGAGTTAGGGGGGAACACTGAAGCTTTCTTT
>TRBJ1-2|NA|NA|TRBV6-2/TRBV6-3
CASSNDIDYGYTF
TGTGCCAGCAGCAACGACATAGACTATGGCTACACCTTC
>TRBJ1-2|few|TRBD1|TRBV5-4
CASSQRDRELYGYTF
TGTGCCAGCAGCCAAAGGGACAGGGAATTGTATGGCTACACCTTC
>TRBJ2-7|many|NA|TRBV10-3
CAISEGGHQGRDEQYF
TGTGCCATCAGTGAGGGGGGGCACCAAGGACGTGACGAGCAGTACTTC
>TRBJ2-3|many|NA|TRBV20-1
CSARRLEGDTQYF
TGCAGTGCTAGAAGGCTGGAGGGAGATACGCAGTATTTT
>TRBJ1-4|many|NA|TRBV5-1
CASSFGQGSDKLFF
TGCGCCAGCAGCTTCGGGCAGGGATCCGATAAACTGTTTTTT
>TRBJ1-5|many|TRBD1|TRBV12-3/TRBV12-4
CASSGQGINQPQHF
TGTGCCAGCAGTGGACAGGGGATCAATCAGCCCCAGCATTTT
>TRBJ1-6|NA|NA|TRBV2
CASRSSNSPLHF
TGTGCCAGCAGGAGCAGTAATTCACCCCTCCACTTT
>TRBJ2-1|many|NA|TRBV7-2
CASSLATPDISYNEQFF
TGTGCCAGCAGCTTAGCAACCCCCGACATCTCCTACAATGAGCAGTTCTTC
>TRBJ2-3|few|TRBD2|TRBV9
CASSVDPIFGGSGDTQYF
TGTGCCAGCAGCGTAGACCCCATCTTCGGCGGGAGCGGCGATACGCAGTATTTT
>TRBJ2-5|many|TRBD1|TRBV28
CASSLRGGQVGETQYF
TGTGCCAGCAGCCTTCGGGGTGGACAGGTCGGCGAGACCCAGTACTTC
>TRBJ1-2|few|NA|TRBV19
CASSIGASGSGYTF
TGTGCCAGTAGTATAGGAGCCTCAGGATCTGGCTACACCTTC
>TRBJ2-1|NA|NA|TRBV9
CASSVEGGAQRYNEQFF
TGTGCCAGCAGCGTAGAGGGGGGAGCCCAAAGGTACAATGAGCAGTTCTTC
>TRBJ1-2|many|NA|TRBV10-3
CAISEDKRYGYTF
TGTGCCATCAGTGAAGATAAACGGTATGGCTACACCTTC
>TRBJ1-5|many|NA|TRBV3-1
CASSQDLLKGPFNQPQHF
TGTGCCAGCAGCCAAGATTTACTAAAGGGCCCCTTCAATCAGCCCCAGCATTTT
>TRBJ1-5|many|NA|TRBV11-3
CASSPTYNQPQHF
TGTGCCAGCAGCCCCACCTACAATCAGCCCCAGCATTTT
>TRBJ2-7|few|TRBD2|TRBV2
CASSDKAGGYEQYF
TGTGCCAGCAGTGATAAAGCGGGAGGATACGAGCAGTACTTC
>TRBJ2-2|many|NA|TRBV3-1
CASSQAGEDTGELFF
TGTGCCAGCAGCCAAGCGGGGGAGGACACCGGGGAGCTGTTTTTT
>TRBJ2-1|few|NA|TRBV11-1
CASRPGPGEAEQFF
TGCGCCAGCCGCCCCGGGCCAGGGGAGGCTGAGCAGTTCTTC
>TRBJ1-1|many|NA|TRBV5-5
CVSSPYTEMATEAFF
TGTGTCAGCAGCCCGTACACGGAGATGGCCACTGAAGCTTTCTTT
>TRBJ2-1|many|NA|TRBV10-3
CAIRKGLSGRTTPRDNEQFF
TGTGCCATCAGAAAAGGGCTGTCGGGACGGACAACTCCCCGAGACAATGAGCAGTTCTTC
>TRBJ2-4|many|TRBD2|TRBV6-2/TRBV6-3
CASSYLTQRGKNIQYF
TGTGCCAGCAGTTACCTGACACAGCGGGGCAAAAACATTCAGTACTTC
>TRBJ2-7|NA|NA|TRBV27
CASSLSYRAAYEQYF
TGTGCCAGCAGTTTATCCTACAGGGCCGCCTACGAGCAGTACTTC
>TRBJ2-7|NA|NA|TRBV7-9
CASSPPSDRPSYEQYF
TGTGCCAGCAGCCCACCGTCGGACAGACCCTCCTACGAGCAGTACTTC
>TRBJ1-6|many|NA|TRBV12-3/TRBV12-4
CASSWRNSPLHF
TGTGCCAGCAGCTGGAGGAATTCACCCCTCCACTTT
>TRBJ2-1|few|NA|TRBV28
CASSPLLAYEQFF
TGTGCCAGCAGTCCTTTACTAGCCTATGAGCAGTTCTTC
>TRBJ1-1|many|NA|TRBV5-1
CASSPLRGGNTEAFF
TGCGCCAGCAGCCCACTGAGGGGAGGGAACACTGAAGCTTTCTTT
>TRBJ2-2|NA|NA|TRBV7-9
CASSSVSRRDTGELFF
TGTGCCAGCAGCTCCGTTTCGCGGCGCGACACCGGGGAGCTGTTTTTT